This TCR beta chain is drawn from a study of blood T cell repertoires in COVID-19. Study-level background: The United States, Italy and Spain supplied acute and convalescent COVID-19 samples.

The study counted Cohort 3 donors as recovered given two negative PCRs, clearance, or symptom resolution. Produced via immunoSEQ multiplex PCR; TCRdb's table is partial and in-frame only. The repertoire holds tens of thousands of clones, about 88% seen once, with approximately 3.1% in the top ten. Trimming shortened V by 0 bases and J by 3 bases, and 9 bases separated the two germline ends. This CDR3 has 14 residues. Looked up from germline, CDR1 is LGHDT and CDR2 is YNNKEL (reference sequence). The rearrangement uses TRBV3-1 (or the pseudogene TRBV3-2) and TRBJ2-7, with unresolved D. The sequencing input was PBMCs or T cells enriched from blood (not recorded which). The TCR originated in a woman in her 50s who had recovered from COVID-19. DNA for the CDR3: TGTGCCAGCAGCCAAGAAACAGCTTACTACGAGCAGTACTTC. It is translated as CASSQETAYYEQYF.